This T cell receptor beta chain came from a study of blood T cells in healthy people across ages. The authors ran a second PCR of about 6 to 12 cycles using a sample-barcoded 5' primer and a J-beta primer mix. TCRdb itself ran the 5' RACE reads through MiXCR, one entry per CDR3 protein. The table shows 800,000 to 1,300,000 distinct CDR3 sequences, with about 25% occurring only once. This CDR3 is built from 14 residues. CDR1 and CDR2 (germline): SEHNR, FQNEAQ (reference sequence). The V end was cut by 1 base, the J end by 5 bases, with 8 bases between. The same data also went into a second study, on T cells of mothers and their children.

The clonotype originates from a girl aged 2 to 10 in good health. V is TRBV7-9 and J is TRBJ2-2, with D tentatively TRBD1 or TRBD2 (5 bases each). Input material: blood. CDR3 residues: CASSLGDGTGELFF. CDR3 DNA: TGTGCCAGCAGCTTAGGGGACGGGACCGGGGAGCTGTTTTTT.